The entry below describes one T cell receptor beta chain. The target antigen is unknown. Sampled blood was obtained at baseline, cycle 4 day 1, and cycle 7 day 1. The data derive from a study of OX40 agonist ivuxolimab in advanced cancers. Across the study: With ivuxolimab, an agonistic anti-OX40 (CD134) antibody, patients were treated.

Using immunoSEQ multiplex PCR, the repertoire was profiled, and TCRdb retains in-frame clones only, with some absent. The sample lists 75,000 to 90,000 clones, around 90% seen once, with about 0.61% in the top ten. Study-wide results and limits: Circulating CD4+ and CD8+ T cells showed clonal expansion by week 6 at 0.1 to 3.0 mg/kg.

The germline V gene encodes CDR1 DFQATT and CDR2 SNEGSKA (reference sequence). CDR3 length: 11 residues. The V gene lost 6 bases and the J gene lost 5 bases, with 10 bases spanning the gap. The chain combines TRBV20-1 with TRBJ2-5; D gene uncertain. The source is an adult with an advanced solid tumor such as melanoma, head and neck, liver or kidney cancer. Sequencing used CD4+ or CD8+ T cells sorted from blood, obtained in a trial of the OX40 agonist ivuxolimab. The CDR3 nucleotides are TGCAGTGCGATAGATCGGGAGACCCAGTACTTC. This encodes CSAIDRETQYF.